Listed here are 14 T cell receptor beta chains from one sample, sequenced in a study of blood T cell repertoires in COVID-19 (dated by TCRdb to 2020 to 2022). Library prep was done by the immunoSEQ multiplex PCR assay. As stored in TCRdb, this immuneACCESS dataset retains in-frame rearrangements with V and J assigned. A fraction of the clones does not appear; measured against another copy, unresolved V genes explain less than half of the discrepancy, and the remainder lacks a known reason. This sample gives 150,000 to 200,000 clones in total; more than 75% of them show up just once. The top ten constitute roughly 1.2% of the sample. Specimen: PBMCs or T cells enriched from blood (not recorded which). The receptors were gathered from a human donor with acute COVID-19. The donor label of this sample is uncertain.

This chain connects TRBV5-1 to TRBJ1-2; D not certain. Germline CDR1 SGHRS, CDR2 YFSETQ. This CDR3 is 14 amino acids long. The V end was cut by 0 bases, the J end by 8 bases, with 14 bases between. The CDR3 reads CASSLDTGRRGYTF. In DNA form, the CDR3 reads TGCGCCAGCAGCTTGGACACGGGTCGAAGGGGCTACACCTTC.

The chain employs TRBV9 and TRBJ2-1, with 8 bases fitting TRBD2. The CDR3 contains 18 residues. V lost 3 bases, J lost 0 bases, and 11 bases stayed unmatched. Germline CDR1 SGDLS, CDR2 YYNGEE. The CDR3, as DNA: TGTGCCAGCAGCGCCAGACCGGGGGGGATTAGCTCCTACAATGAGCAGTTCTTC. It is translated as CASSARPGGISSYNEQFF. The variable domain in full, completed from reference TRBV9 and TRBJ2-1, reads DSGVTQTPKHLITATGQRVTLRCSPRSGDLSVYWYQQSLDQGLQFLIQYYNGEERAKGNILERFSAQQFPDLHSELNLSSLELGDSALYFCASSARPGGISSYNEQFFGPGTRLTVL.

The V gene is TRBV4-3, the J gene TRBJ2-3; D is perhaps TRBD2 (7 bases). With 5 bases removed from V and 0 bases from J, the gap between germline ends came to 12 bases. This CDR3 is 15 amino acids long. CDR1 is LGHNA, CDR2 YSLEER, per germline. The CDR3 loop is CASSSEGGSTDTQYF. Written as DNA, the CDR3 is TGCGCCAGCAGCTCGGAGGGGGGGAGCACAGATACGCAGTATTTT.

The V and J genes are TRBV9 and TRBJ2-3, with 10 bases matching TRBD2. In germline, CDR1 is SGDLS, CDR2 YYNGEE. This CDR3 region has 16 residues. J was trimmed by 7 bases and V by 0 bases; bases with no gene match: 8. The DNA of the CDR3 is TGTGCCAGCAGCGTAGGGCTAGCGGGGGCGGGGAATACGCAGTATTTT. This encodes CASSVGLAGAGNTQYF.

The CDR3 region is CASSTRDEGHSGANVLTF. Here the CDR3 DNA reads TGTGCCAGCAGCACCCGAGACGAGGGCCACTCTGGGGCCAACGTCCTGACTTTC. This chain links TRBV9 with TRBJ2-6; TRBD2 might be the D (5 bases). Germline CDR1 reads SGDLS; CDR2 reads YYNGEE. The CDR3 totals 18 residues. V was clipped by 4 bases and J by 0 bases, with 17 bases between them.

V gene TRBV7-9 combines with J gene TRBJ2-2; 7 nucleotides line up with TRBD1. Germline-derived CDR1 and CDR2 are SEHNR and FQNEAQ (reference sequence). The CDR3 covers 16 residues. Germline trimming cut 5 bases from V and 2 bases from J; bases unmatched to any gene: 8. CDR3 loop: CASSRPKGANTGELFF. CDR3 DNA: TGTGCCAGCAGCAGACCTAAGGGGGCTAACACCGGGGAGCTGTTTTTT.

This clone was detected ten times or more. The chain recombines TRBV19 with TRBJ2-7, with D perhaps matching TRBD1 (5 bases). Trimming cost V 5 bases and J 5 bases, with 13 bases left between them. CDR1 and CDR2 (germline): LNHDA, SQIVND (reference sequence). The CDR3 extends over 13 amino acids. Written as DNA, the CDR3 is TGTGCCAGTAGTGGGGCAGGGTGGGACGAGCAGTACTTC. The encoded protein is CASSGAGWDEQYF.

This chain links TRBV7-9 with TRBJ2-5; a possible D gene is TRBD2 (5 bases). Germline CDR1 SEHNR, CDR2 FQNEAQ (reference sequence). CDR3 size: 15 residues. Trimming removed 1 base at V and 7 bases at J, with 16 bases between. For the CDR3, the DNA is TGTGCCAGCAGCTTAGAACCCTCGGAGGTCGGGACCCAGTACTTC. As protein: CASSLEPSEVGTQYF.

This chain uses TRBV23-1 with TRBJ1-5; D remains unclear. TRBV23-1 is an ORF, and what it does is uncertain. V lost 4 bases to trimming and J lost 7 bases, with 14 bases between them. The CDR3 consists of 14 residues. The CDR3 sequence: CASSPDGSRQPQHF. The CDR3 nucleotides read TGCGCCAGCAGTCCCGACGGGTCGAGGCAGCCCCAGCATTTT.

This clone was detected only once. The CDR3 region is CASSVGGEGNGYTF. CDR3 nucleotides: TGTGCCAGCAGCGTAGGAGGGGAGGGGAATGGCTACACCTTC. The genes are TRBV9 and TRBJ1-2; possible D gene TRBD1, 5 bases. The CDR3 extends over 14 amino acids. Deletions cut 0 bases from V and 6 bases from J, with 12 bases between. Germline values: CDR1 SGDLS, CDR2 YYNGEE. Based on the CDR3 plus reference TRBV9 and TRBJ1-2, the full variable domain is DSGVTQTPKHLITATGQRVTLRCSPRSGDLSVYWYQQSLDQGLQFLIQYYNGEERAKGNILERFSAQQFPDLHSELNLSSLELGDSALYFCASSVGGEGNGYTFGSGTRLTVV.

The chain joins TRBV30 to TRBJ1-4; D possibly corresponds to TRBD1 (5 bases). V was shortened by 5 bases and J by 5 bases, with 9 bases between the two germline ends. This CDR3 region has 12 residues. CDR1 is GTSNPN, CDR2 SVGIG, per germline (reference sequence). The CDR3 region is CAWDSSNEKLFF. For the CDR3, the DNA is TGTGCCTGGGACAGCAGCAATGAAAAACTGTTTTTT. The whole variable domain, filled in from reference TRBV30 and TRBJ1-4, reads SQTIHQWPATLVQPVGSPLSLECTVEGTSNPNLYWYRQAAGRGLQLLFYSVGIGQISSEVPQNLSASRPQDRQFILSSKKLLLSDSGFYLCAWDSSNEKLFFGSGTQLSVL.

The chain joins TRBV30 to TRBJ1-4; tentative D call: TRBD1 (5 bases). The germline CDR1 and CDR2 sequences are GTSNPN and SVGIG (reference sequence). The V end lost 1 base, the J end lost 0 bases, and 15 bases lay between the germline ends. There are 17 residues in the CDR3. CDR3 region: CAWSAGTGGSTNEKLFF. The CDR3 DNA is TGTGCCTGGAGTGCCGGGACGGGAGGATCAACTAATGAAAAACTGTTTTTT.

This chain connects TRBV2 to TRBJ2-5, with 10 bases matching TRBD1. Germline V gene data show CDR1 as SNHLY and CDR2 as FYNNEI. The J segment lost 1 base and the V segment lost 7 bases, leaving 3 bases of the junction unmatched. The CDR3 covers 14 residues. The CDR3 DNA reads TGTGCCAGCAACCGGGACAGGGGCCAAGAGACCCAGTACTTC. It is translated as CASNRDRGQETQYF.

This clone occurred a few times. The gene calls are TRBV7-9 and TRBJ2-7, with TRBD2 as a possible D gene (6 bases). The ends were cut back, 5 bases at V and 0 bases at J, with 20 bases in the middle. The CDR3 runs to 17 residues. CDR1 and CDR2 from the germline V gene are SEHNR and FQNEAQ (reference sequence). CDR3 sequence (DNA): TGTGCCAGCAGCCCCCGACTAGAGGGCGGGGACTCCTACGAGCAGTACTTC. It encodes CASSPRLEGGDSYEQYF.